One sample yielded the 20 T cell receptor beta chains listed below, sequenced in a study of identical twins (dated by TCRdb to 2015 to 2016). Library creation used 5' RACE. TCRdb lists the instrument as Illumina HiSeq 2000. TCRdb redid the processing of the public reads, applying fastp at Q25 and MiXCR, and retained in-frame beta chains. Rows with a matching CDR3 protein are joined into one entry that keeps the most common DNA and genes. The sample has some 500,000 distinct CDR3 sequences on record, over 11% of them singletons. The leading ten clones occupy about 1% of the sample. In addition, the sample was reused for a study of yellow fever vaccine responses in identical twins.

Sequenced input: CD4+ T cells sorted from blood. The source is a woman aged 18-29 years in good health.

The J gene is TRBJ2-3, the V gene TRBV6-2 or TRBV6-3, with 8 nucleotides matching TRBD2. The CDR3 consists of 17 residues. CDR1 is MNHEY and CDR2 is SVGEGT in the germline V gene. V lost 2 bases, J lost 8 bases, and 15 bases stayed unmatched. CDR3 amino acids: CASSYRPLGAGVGTQYF. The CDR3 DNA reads TGTGCCAGCAGTTACCGGCCGTTGGGAGCGGGAGTTGGTACGCAGTATTTT.

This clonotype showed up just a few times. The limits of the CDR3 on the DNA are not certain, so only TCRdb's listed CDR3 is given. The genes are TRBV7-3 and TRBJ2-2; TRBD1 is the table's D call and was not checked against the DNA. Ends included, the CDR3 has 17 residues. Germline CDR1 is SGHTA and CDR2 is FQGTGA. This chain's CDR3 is CASSLPRRTLTPGSCFF.

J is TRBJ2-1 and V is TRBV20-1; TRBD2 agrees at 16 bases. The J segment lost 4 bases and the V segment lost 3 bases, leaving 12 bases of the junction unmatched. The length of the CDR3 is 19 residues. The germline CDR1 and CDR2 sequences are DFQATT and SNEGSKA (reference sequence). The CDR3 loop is CSASPAGTSGGAFYNEQFF. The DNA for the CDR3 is TGCAGTGCTAGCCCGGCCGGGACTAGCGGGGGGGCATTTTACAATGAGCAGTTCTTC.

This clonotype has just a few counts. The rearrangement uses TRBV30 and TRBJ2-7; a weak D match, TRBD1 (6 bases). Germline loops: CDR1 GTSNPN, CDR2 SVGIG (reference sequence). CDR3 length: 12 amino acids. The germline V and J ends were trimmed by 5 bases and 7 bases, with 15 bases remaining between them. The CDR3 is CAWGGTRREQYF. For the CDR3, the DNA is TGTGCCTGGGGGGGCACGAGGAGGGAGCAGTACTTC. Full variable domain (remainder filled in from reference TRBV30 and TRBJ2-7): SQTIHQWPATLVQPVGSPLSLECTVEGTSNPNLYWYRQAAGRGLQLLFYSVGIGQISSEVPQNLSASRPQDRQFILSSKKLLLSDSGFYLCAWGGTRREQYFGPGTRLTVT.

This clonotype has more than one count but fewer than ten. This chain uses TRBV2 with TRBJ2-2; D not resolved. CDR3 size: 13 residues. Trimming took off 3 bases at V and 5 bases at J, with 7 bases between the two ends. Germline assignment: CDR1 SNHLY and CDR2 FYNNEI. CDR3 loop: CASSDRTTGELFF. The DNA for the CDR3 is TGTGCCAGCAGTGATCGGACGACCGGGGAGCTGTTTTTT. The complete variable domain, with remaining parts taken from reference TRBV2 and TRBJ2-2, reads EPEVTQTPSHQVTQMGQEVILRCVPISNHLYFYWYRQILGQKVEFLVSFYNNEISEKSEIFDDQFSVERPDGSNFTLKIRSTKLEDSAMYFCASSDRTTGELFFGEGSRLTVL.

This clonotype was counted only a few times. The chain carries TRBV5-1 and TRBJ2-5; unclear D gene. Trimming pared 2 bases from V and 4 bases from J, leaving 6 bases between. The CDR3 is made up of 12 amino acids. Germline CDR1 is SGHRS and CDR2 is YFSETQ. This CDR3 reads CASSFPAETQYF. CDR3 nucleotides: TGCGCCAGCAGCTTTCCGGCAGAGACCCAGTACTTC. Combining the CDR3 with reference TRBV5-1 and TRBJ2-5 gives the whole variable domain KAGVTQTPRYLIKTRGQQVTLSCSPISGHRSVSWYQQTPGQGLQFLFEYFSETQRNKGNFPGRFSGRQFSNSRSEMNVSTLELGDSALYLCASSFPAETQYFGPGTRLLVL.

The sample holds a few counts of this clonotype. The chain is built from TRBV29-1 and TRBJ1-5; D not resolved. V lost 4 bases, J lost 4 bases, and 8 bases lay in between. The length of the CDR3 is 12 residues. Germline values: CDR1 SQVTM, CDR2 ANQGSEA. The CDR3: CSVAEGNQPQHF. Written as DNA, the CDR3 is TGCAGCGTTGCTGAGGGAAATCAGCCCCAGCATTTT.

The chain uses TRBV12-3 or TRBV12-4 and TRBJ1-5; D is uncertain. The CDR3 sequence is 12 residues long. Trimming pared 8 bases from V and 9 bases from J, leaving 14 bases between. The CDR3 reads CASGLTAGPQHF. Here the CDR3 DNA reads TGTGCCAGCGGACTGACTGCCGGGCCCCAGCATTTT.

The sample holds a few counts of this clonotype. CDR3 in amino acids: CASSLILAGGPNEQFF. As DNA, the CDR3 is TGCGCCAGCAGCTTGATACTAGCGGGGGGGCCCAATGAGCAGTTCTTC. The J gene is TRBJ2-1, the V gene TRBV5-1; 13 bases agree with TRBD2. CDR3 size: 16 residues. V dropped 1 base and J dropped 6; count of bases not matched to a gene: 4. The V gene's germline CDR1 is SGHRS and CDR2 YFSETQ.

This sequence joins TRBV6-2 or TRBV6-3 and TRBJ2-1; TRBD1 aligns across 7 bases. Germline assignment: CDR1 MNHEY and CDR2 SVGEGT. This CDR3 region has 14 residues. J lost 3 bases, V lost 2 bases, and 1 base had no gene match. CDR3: CASSYTGDYNEQFF. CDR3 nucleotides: TGTGCCAGCAGTTACACAGGGGACTACAATGAGCAGTTCTTC.

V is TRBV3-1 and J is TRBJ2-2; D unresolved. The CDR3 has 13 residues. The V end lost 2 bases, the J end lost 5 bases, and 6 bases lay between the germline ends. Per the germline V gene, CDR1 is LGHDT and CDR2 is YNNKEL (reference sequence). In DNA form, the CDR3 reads TGTGCCAGCAGCCAATTGGGAACCGGGGAGCTGTTTTTT. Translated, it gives CASSQLGTGELFF.

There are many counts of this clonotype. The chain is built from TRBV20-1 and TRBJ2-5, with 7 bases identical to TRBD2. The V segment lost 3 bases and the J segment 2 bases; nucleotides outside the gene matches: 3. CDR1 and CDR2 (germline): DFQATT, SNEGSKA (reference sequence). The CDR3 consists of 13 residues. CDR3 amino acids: CSASGLVQETQYF. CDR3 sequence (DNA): TGCAGTGCTAGTGGACTAGTTCAAGAGACCCAGTACTTC.

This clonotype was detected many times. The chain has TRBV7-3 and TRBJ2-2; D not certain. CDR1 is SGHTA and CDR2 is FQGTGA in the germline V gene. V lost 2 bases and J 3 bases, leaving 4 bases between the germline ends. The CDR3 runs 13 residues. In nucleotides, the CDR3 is TGTGCCAGCAGCTTATCTTACACCGGGGAGCTGTTTTTT. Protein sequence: CASSLSYTGELFF. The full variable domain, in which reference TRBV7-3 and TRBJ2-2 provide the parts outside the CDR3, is GAGVSQTPSNKVTEKGKYVELRCDPISGHTALYWYRQSLGQGPEFLIYFQGTGAADDSGLPNDRFFAVRPEGSVSTLKIQRTERGDSAVYLCASSLSYTGELFFGEGSRLTVL.

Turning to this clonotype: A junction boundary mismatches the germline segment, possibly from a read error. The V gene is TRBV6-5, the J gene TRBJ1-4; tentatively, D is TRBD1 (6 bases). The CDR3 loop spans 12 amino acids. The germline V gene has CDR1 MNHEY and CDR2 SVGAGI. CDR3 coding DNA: TGTGCCAGCAGTGATTTCGGGGGGACACGTATTTTT. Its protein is CASSDFGGTRIF.

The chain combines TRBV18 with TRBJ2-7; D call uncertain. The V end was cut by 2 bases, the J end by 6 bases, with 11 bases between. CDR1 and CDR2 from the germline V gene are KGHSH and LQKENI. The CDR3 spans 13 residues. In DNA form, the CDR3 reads TGTGCCAGCTCACCAAACGGCCTCACCGAGCAGTACTTC. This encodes CASSPNGLTEQYF.

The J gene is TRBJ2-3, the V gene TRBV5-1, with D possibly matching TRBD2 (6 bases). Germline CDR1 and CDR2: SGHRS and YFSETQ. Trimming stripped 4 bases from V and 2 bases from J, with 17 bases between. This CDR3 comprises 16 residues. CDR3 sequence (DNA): TGCGCCAGCAGCGATTGGTCTAGCGAACTCACAGATACGCAGTATTTT. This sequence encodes CASSDWSSELTDTQYF.

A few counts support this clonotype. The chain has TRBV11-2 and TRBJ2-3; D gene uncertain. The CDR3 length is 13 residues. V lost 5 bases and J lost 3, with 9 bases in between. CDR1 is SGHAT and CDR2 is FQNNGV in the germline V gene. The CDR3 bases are TGTGCCAGCAGCCCCCTAATGACAGATACGCAGTATTTT. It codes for CASSPLMTDTQYF.

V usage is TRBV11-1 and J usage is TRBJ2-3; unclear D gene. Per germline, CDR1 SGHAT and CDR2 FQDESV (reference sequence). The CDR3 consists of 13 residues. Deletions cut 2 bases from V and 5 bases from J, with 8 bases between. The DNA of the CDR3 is TGTGCCAGCAGCTTAAGACTGAAAGATACGCAGTATTTT. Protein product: CASSLRLKDTQYF.

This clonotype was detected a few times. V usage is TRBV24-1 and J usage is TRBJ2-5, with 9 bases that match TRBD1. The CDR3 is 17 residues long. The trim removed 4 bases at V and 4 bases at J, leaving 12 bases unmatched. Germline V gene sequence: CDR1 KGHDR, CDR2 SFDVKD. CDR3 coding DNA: TGTGCCACCAGTGACCCTGGACAGGGGATGAATGGAGAGACCCAGTACTTC. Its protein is CATSDPGQGMNGETQYF.

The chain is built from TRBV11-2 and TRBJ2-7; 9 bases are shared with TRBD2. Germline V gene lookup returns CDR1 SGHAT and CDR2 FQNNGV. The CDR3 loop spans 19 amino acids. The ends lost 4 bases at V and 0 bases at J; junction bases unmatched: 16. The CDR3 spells CASSSPGRLAERSSYEQYF. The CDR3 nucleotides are TGTGCCAGCAGCTCCCCCGGGCGACTAGCGGAAAGGAGCTCCTACGAGCAGTACTTC.